The rows below give T cell receptor beta chains drawn from one sample of a study of T cells in localized non-small cell lung cancer. Only in-frame clones appear in the TCRdb table, and some are missing; sequencing was by immunoSEQ multiplex PCR. The data show roughly 26,000 clones, over 70% seen once. The sequenced sample was peripheral blood, obtained before any cancer treatment. The receptors stem from a man between 40 and 75 years old with stage III squamous cell lung carcinoma. Each CDR3 is given with its conserved first and last residue. The D gene is left open where the match is weak. Expanded clones get a size class; other rows say once, few or many, or leave the size out.

v_call: TRBV7-8; clone_size: -; d_call: -; j_call: TRBJ2-5; cdr3_aa: CASSLGGPQETQYF; cdr3_nt: TGTGCCAGCAGCTTAGGGGGGCCCCAAGAGACCCAGTACTTC
v_call: TRBV6-6; clone_size: -; d_call: -; j_call: TRBJ1-1; cdr3_aa: CASRPPPEAFF; cdr3_nt: TGTGCCAGCAGGCCCCCCCCTGAAGCTTTCTTT
v_call: TRBV5-4; clone_size: -; d_call: TRBD1; j_call: TRBJ2-5; cdr3_aa: CASSLGQGQETQYF; cdr3_nt: TGTGCCAGCAGCTTGGGACAGGGCCAAGAGACCCAGTACTTC
v_call: TRBV6-1; clone_size: -; d_call: -; j_call: TRBJ1-5; cdr3_aa: CASSMVQNQPQHF; cdr3_nt: TGTGCCAGCAGTATGGTCCAGAACCAGCCCCAGCATTTT
v_call: TRBV14; clone_size: -; d_call: TRBD2; j_call: TRBJ2-3; cdr3_aa: CASSQGRLAGGPGDTQYF; cdr3_nt: TGTGCCAGCAGCCAAGGGAGACTAGCGGGAGGGCCCGGAGATACGCAGTATTTT
v_call: TRBV7-3; clone_size: -; d_call: TRBD2; j_call: TRBJ2-1; cdr3_aa: CASTPSLAGGNEQFF; cdr3_nt: TGTGCCAGCACCCCCTCCCTAGCGGGGGGGAATGAGCAGTTCTTC
v_call: TRBV6-5; clone_size: -; d_call: -; j_call: TRBJ2-7; cdr3_aa: CASKQTFAYEQYF; cdr3_nt: TGTGCCAGCAAACAGACATTTGCCTACGAGCAGTACTTC
v_call: TRBV28; clone_size: -; d_call: TRBD2; j_call: TRBJ2-7; cdr3_aa: CASSPGTSGFISYEQYF; cdr3_nt: TGTGCCAGCAGCCCTGGGACTAGCGGGTTTATCTCCTACGAGCAGTACTTC
v_call: TRBV5-4; clone_size: -; d_call: -; j_call: TRBJ2-2; cdr3_aa: CASSLEGAGELFF; cdr3_nt: TGTGCCAGCAGCTTGGAGGGAGCCGGGGAGCTGTTTTTT
v_call: TRBV29-1; clone_size: few; d_call: -; j_call: TRBJ2-1; cdr3_aa: CSVEVSDNEQFF; cdr3_nt: TGCAGCGTTGAAGTGTCCGACAATGAGCAGTTCTTC
v_call: TRBV29-1; clone_size: once; d_call: -; j_call: TRBJ2-3; cdr3_aa: CSVRNIGDTQYF; cdr3_nt: TGCAGCGTGAGGAACATCGGGGATACGCAGTATTTT
v_call: TRBV6-6; clone_size: -; d_call: -; j_call: TRBJ1-1; cdr3_aa: CASTLYDGNTEAFF; cdr3_nt: TGTGCCAGCACTTTATATGATGGAAACACTGAAGCTTTCTTT
v_call: TRBV4-1; clone_size: -; d_call: TRBD1; j_call: TRBJ1-1; cdr3_aa: CASSQLRQGTVEAFF; cdr3_nt: TGCGCCAGCAGCCAACTACGACAGGGAACGGTTGAAGCTTTCTTT
v_call: TRBV28; clone_size: -; d_call: TRBD1; j_call: TRBJ2-1; cdr3_aa: CASSRDSKQFF; cdr3_nt: TGTGCCAGCAGCCGGGACAGCAAGCAGTTCTTC
v_call: TRBV19; clone_size: -; d_call: -; j_call: TRBJ1-5; cdr3_aa: CASSIGGGRRLRNQPQHF; cdr3_nt: TGTGCCAGTAGTATTGGAGGGGGGCGTCGTTTGCGCAATCAGCCCCAGCATTTT
v_call: TRBV5-4; clone_size: -; d_call: -; j_call: TRBJ1-2; cdr3_aa: CASSLRSDYGYTF; cdr3_nt: TGTGCCAGCAGCTTGCGGTCAGACTATGGCTACACCTTC
v_call: TRBV11-1; clone_size: -; d_call: TRBD1; j_call: TRBJ2-5; cdr3_aa: CASSLGTGGFQETQYF; cdr3_nt: TGTGCCAGCAGCTTAGGGACAGGGGGCTTTCAAGAGACCCAGTACTTC
v_call: TRBV4-2; clone_size: -; d_call: -; j_call: TRBJ2-5; cdr3_aa: CASSQERAEETQYF; cdr3_nt: TGTGCCAGCAGCCAAGAGAGAGCTGAAGAGACCCAGTACTTC
v_call: TRBV6-4; clone_size: -; d_call: -; j_call: TRBJ1-2; cdr3_aa: CASRDTGGYGYTF; cdr3_nt: TGTGCCAGCAGAGACACGGGGGGCTATGGCTACACCTTC
v_call: TRBV19; clone_size: -; d_call: TRBD1; j_call: TRBJ1-3; cdr3_aa: CASSPLTGVPSGNTIYF; cdr3_nt: TGTGCCAGTAGTCCGCTTACAGGGGTTCCTTCTGGAAACACCATATATTTT
v_call: TRBV6-4; clone_size: once; d_call: -; j_call: TRBJ1-2; cdr3_aa: CAEVRDNHSAGYGYTF; cdr3_nt: TGTGCCGAGGTCCGGGACAACCATTCGGCGGGATATGGCTACACCTTC
v_call: TRBV7-7; clone_size: -; d_call: TRBD1; j_call: TRBJ2-2; cdr3_aa: CASSPGQGNTGELFF; cdr3_nt: TGTGCCAGCAGCCCGGGACAGGGAAACACCGGGGAGCTGTTTTTT
v_call: TRBV15; clone_size: -; d_call: -; j_call: TRBJ1-5; cdr3_aa: CATSLSGGNQPQHF; cdr3_nt: TGTGCCACCAGCTTATCAGGCGGCAATCAGCCCCAGCATTTT
v_call: TRBV29-1; clone_size: -; d_call: -; j_call: TRBJ2-2; cdr3_aa: CSVKWGSVNTGELFF; cdr3_nt: TGCAGCGTAAAGTGGGGGTCAGTTAACACCGGGGAGCTGTTTTTT
v_call: TRBV29-1; clone_size: -; d_call: TRBD1; j_call: TRBJ2-5; cdr3_aa: CSVDRGGQETQYF; cdr3_nt: TGCAGCGTCGACAGGGGCGGCCAAGAGACCCAGTACTTC
v_call: TRBV28; clone_size: -; d_call: -; j_call: TRBJ1-5; cdr3_aa: CASRPREVGNQPQHF; cdr3_nt: TGTGCCAGCAGACCCCGGGAGGTCGGCAATCAGCCCCAGCATTTT
v_call: TRBV5-4; clone_size: -; d_call: -; j_call: TRBJ2-5; cdr3_aa: CASSLDEGGTGTQYF; cdr3_nt: TGTGCCAGCAGCTTGGACGAGGGGGGAACCGGGACCCAGTACTTC